The sequence of this T cell receptor beta chain was determined in a study of CXCR3-negative and CXCR3-positive naive CD8 T cells. Background on the study: Some 150 million TRB reads were obtained in total, which works out to about 1.5 +/- 0.3 million per library. General observations from the study: Naive subsets were similarly diverse, while memory CD8+ repertoires were much less diverse. Comparison of naive cells showed more hydrophobic TRB CDR3s in CXCR3-positive than in CXCR3-negative naive cells.

Of note for this clonotype: Antigen: not known.

The authors gated naive CD8+ T cells as CD45RO-CCR7+CD27+CD95-. Germline V lookup: CDR1 MNHEY, CDR2 SMNVEV (reference sequence). The CDR3 runs 19 residues. Preparation of TRB cDNA libraries relied on 5' RACE carrying UMI labels. TCRdb re-called the 5' RACE reads and gives one entry per CDR3 protein, without DNA. In total, the table holds more than 75,000 distinct CDR3 sequences. The V call is TRBV27, the J call TRBJ2-1; TCRdb gives TRBD2 as the D gene, but with no DNA this cannot be confirmed. What was sequenced was naive CXCR3+ CD8+ T cells from blood. Subset meaning: CD45RO-CCR7+CD27+CD95- naive CD8+ T cells expressing CXCR3 (TNR3+). This TCR was recovered from a human donor in good health. Some clones in this sample may be carry-over from other donors' samples. CDR3 residues: CASSLSAGALDGAYNEQFF.